This entry lists 28 T cell receptor beta chains sequenced from one sample in a study of blood T cell repertoires in COVID-19. Clones were sequenced by immunoSEQ multiplex PCR, and TCRdb holds only the in-frame ones, with some missing. The table has fewer than 400,000 clones, roughly 90% seen once. Sequenced input: peripheral blood. The receptor source for this set is a woman in her twenties or thirties with COVID-19, enrolled during active disease.

This rearrangement joins TRBV30 to TRBJ2-1, with 7 nucleotides matching TRBD2. V was pared by 0 bases and J by 7 bases, with 12 bases of the junction left unmatched. Germline loops: CDR1 GTSNPN, CDR2 SVGIG (reference sequence). This CDR3 comprises 16 residues. CDR3 DNA sequence: TGTGCCTGGAGTGTACGTGGCGGGAGTGAATTTAATGAGCAGTTCTTC. Translating it yields CAWSVRGGSEFNEQFF.

This chain joins TRBV7-9 and TRBJ1-2, with 7 bases lining up with TRBD1. Germline lookup yields CDR1 SEHNR and CDR2 FQNEAQ (reference sequence). The CDR3 contains 16 residues. J lost 2 bases, V lost 3 bases, and 9 bases had no gene match. CDR3 nucleotides: TGTGCCAGCAGCTTGTATGACAGGGTAAAGAACTATGGCTACACCTTC. Its translation is CASSLYDRVKNYGYTF.

The chain carries TRBV7-2 and TRBJ2-4; TRBD2 agrees at 7 bases. Per germline, CDR1 SGHTA and CDR2 FQGNSA. Trimming removed 5 bases from V and 8 bases from J; junction bases left unmatched: 6. The CDR3 has 13 residues. This CDR3 reads CASSRDYVDIQYF. DNA for the CDR3: TGTGCCAGCAGCCGGGACTACGTAGACATTCAGTACTTC.

Written as DNA, the CDR3 is TGTGCCAGTCAGACAGGGTCGAACACTGAAGCTTTCTTT. Its translation is CASQTGSNTEAFF. This chain links TRBV6-5 with TRBJ1-1, with 7 bases matching TRBD1. Germline V gene data show CDR1 as MNHEY and CDR2 as SVGAGI. The CDR3 has 13 amino acids. Losses at the gene ends were 9 bases for V and 1 base for J; bases not matched to a gene: 5.

V usage is TRBV19 and J usage is TRBJ1-1; 9 bases fit TRBD1. After removal of 6 bases from V and 4 bases from J, the junction contained 9 bases not matched to a gene. CDR1 and CDR2 from the germline V gene are LNHDA and SQIVND (reference sequence). The CDR3 sequence is 15 residues long. CDR3 residues: CASSRDRVLSTEAFF. The CDR3 DNA reads as TGTGCCAGTAGCCGGGACAGGGTCTTATCCACTGAAGCTTTCTTT.

The rearrangement links TRBV19 to TRBJ1-6, with 7 bases identical to TRBD1. V lost 8 bases to trimming and J lost 7 bases; unmatched junction nucleotides: 5. The CDR3 runs 13 residues. Germline V gene lookup returns CDR1 LNHDA and CDR2 SQIVND (reference sequence). The DNA for the CDR3 is TGTGCCAGTGCAGACAGGGTCAATTCACCCCTCCACTTT. Translation gives CASADRVNSPLHF.

This chain links TRBV5-1 with TRBJ2-7; 11 nucleotides align to TRBD1. The CDR3 runs to 15 residues. Losses at the gene ends were 4 bases for V and 5 bases for J; bases not matched to a gene: 8. Germline CDR1 and CDR2: SGHRS and YFSETQ. CDR3 residues: CASSPDRGRTHEQYF. Here the CDR3 DNA reads TGCGCCAGCAGCCCGGACAGGGGGCGTACCCACGAGCAGTACTTC.

The CDR3 nucleotides are TGCAGTGGGCTGAACACTGAAGCTTTCTTT. Its translation is CSGLNTEAFF. This chain links TRBV20-1 with TRBJ1-1; no reliable D call. The CDR3 sequence is 10 residues long. The V end lost 7 bases, the J end lost 0 bases, and 3 bases lay between the germline ends. CDR1 DFQATT and CDR2 SNEGSKA come from the germline V gene (reference sequence).

This chain links TRBV30 with TRBJ2-5; D unresolved. The V and J ends lost 4 bases and 5 bases respectively, with 11 bases between them. Germline CDR1 is GTSNPN and CDR2 is SVGIG (reference sequence). This CDR3 is 12 amino acids long. CDR3 protein: CAWIPEEETQYF. DNA of the CDR3: TGTGCCTGGATCCCAGAGGAGGAGACCCAGTACTTC.

V usage is TRBV9 and J usage is TRBJ2-7; D call uncertain. V was clipped by 0 bases and J by 0 bases, with 13 bases between them. This CDR3 region has 16 residues. Germline values: CDR1 SGDLS, CDR2 YYNGEE. CDR3 nucleotide sequence: TGTGCCAGCAGCGTAGCTCTAGGCGTAAGCTCCTACGAGCAGTACTTC. This sequence encodes CASSVALGVSSYEQYF.

This clone was seen only once. The V and J genes are TRBV6-1 and TRBJ2-7; the match to TRBD2 covers 10 bases. The V segment lost 0 bases and the J segment 4 bases; nucleotides outside the gene matches: 3. Germline loops: CDR1 MNHNS, CDR2 SASEGT. CDR3 length: 15 residues. CDR3 nucleotides: TGTGCCAGCAGTGAAGCTGGGACTAGCGTGTACGAGCAGTACTTC. It codes for CASSEAGTSVYEQYF.

The rearrangement uses TRBV27 and TRBJ1-4; no clear D gene. Trimming cost V 3 bases and J 7 bases, with 9 bases left between them. The CDR3 runs 13 residues. Germline-derived CDR1 and CDR2 are MNHEY and SMNVEV (reference sequence). The CDR3 loop is CASSLRRGEKLFF. DNA of the CDR3: TGTGCCAGCAGTTTGAGACGGGGTGAAAAACTGTTTTTT.

This rearrangement joins TRBV5-1 to TRBJ2-5, with 10 bases that match TRBD2. Unmatched junction bases numbered 5, after V lost 5 bases and J lost 4 bases. CDR3 size: 14 residues. In germline, CDR1 is SGHRS, CDR2 YFSETQ. The CDR3 region is CASRLAGEIETQYF. DNA for the CDR3: TGCGCCAGCAGGCTAGCGGGAGAAATAGAGACCCAGTACTTC.

The V and J genes are TRBV5-6 and TRBJ2-7; no firm D call. Germline V gene sequence: CDR1 SGHDT, CDR2 YYEEEE. This CDR3 region has 14 residues. Trimming left V 7 bases short and J 2 bases short, with 16 bases between. This chain's CDR3 is CASSPVGSPYEQYF. The CDR3 coding sequence is TGTGCCAGCTCTCCGGTGGGCTCACCCTACGAGCAGTACTTC.

The V and J genes are TRBV19 and TRBJ1-2, with a possible D match to TRBD1 (6 bases). Germline-derived CDR1 and CDR2 are LNHDA and SQIVND (reference sequence). This CDR3 region has 13 residues. The ends were cut back, 8 bases at V and 1 base at J, with 11 bases in the middle. CDR3 protein: CASSRGVNYGYTF. The DNA for the CDR3 is TGTGCCAGTTCCAGGGGAGTTAACTATGGCTACACCTTC.

This chain connects TRBV5-4 to TRBJ1-1; tentative D call: TRBD1 (5 bases). The length of the CDR3 is 15 residues. Germline values: CDR1 SGHNT, CDR2 YYREEE (reference sequence). V was pared by 4 bases and J by 1 base, with 14 bases between. CDR3 nucleotide sequence: TGTGCCAGCAGCCGATCGGGCAGGGAGAACACTGAAGCTTTCTTT. It is translated as CASSRSGRENTEAFF.

The gene calls are TRBV27 and TRBJ2-1, with 13 bases identical to TRBD2. V shed 1 base and J 5 bases; nucleotides not matched to a gene: 2. This CDR3 is built from 16 residues. Germline loops: CDR1 MNHEY, CDR2 SMNVEV (reference sequence). The CDR3 region is CASSLLGLAGNNEQFF. The DNA of the CDR3 is TGTGCCAGCAGTTTATTGGGACTAGCGGGGAACAATGAGCAGTTCTTC.

J is TRBJ2-1 and V is TRBV6-4; the match to TRBD2 covers 13 bases. Germline-derived CDR1 and CDR2 are MRHNA and SNTAGT. The CDR3 totals 14 residues. The V segment lost 6 bases and the J segment 7 bases; nucleotides outside the gene matches: 3. The CDR3 loop is CASSRLAGGNEQFF. The CDR3 DNA sequence: TGTGCCAGCAGCCGACTAGCGGGGGGAAATGAGCAGTTCTTC.

The V call is TRBV3-1 (or the pseudogene TRBV3-2), the J call TRBJ2-1; 8 bases map to TRBD1. The CDR3 covers 13 residues. V dropped 6 bases and J dropped 6; count of bases not matched to a gene: 4. Germline CDR1 reads LGHDT; CDR2 reads YNNKEL (reference sequence). The CDR3 is CASRQGQVNEQFF. CDR3 coding DNA: TGTGCCAGCAGACAGGGACAGGTCAATGAGCAGTTCTTC.

The genes are TRBV19 and TRBJ1-3; D is perhaps TRBD1 (5 bases). CDR1 is LNHDA and CDR2 is SQIVND in the germline V gene (reference sequence). The V end was cut by 4 bases, the J end by 8 bases, with 18 bases between. The CDR3 is 15 residues long. The CDR3 DNA sequence: TGTGCCAGTAGTAGAACCGGGACGGCGGGGGACACCATATATTTT. Translated, it gives CASSRTGTAGDTIYF.

This clone was recorded once. The chain couples TRBV11-1 to TRBJ2-7, with D maybe TRBD1 (5 bases). CDR1 and CDR2 from the germline V gene are SGHAT and FQDESV (reference sequence). Trimming stripped 2 bases from V and 4 bases from J, with 15 bases between. The CDR3 is made up of 15 amino acids. DNA for the CDR3: TGTGCCAGCAGCTTACTCCAGGGCCCCACATACGAGCAGTACTTC. Residues: CASSLLQGPTYEQYF.

This chain joins TRBV29-1 and TRBJ1-1; a possible D gene is TRBD1 (6 bases). V was trimmed by 6 bases and J by 4 bases, leaving 15 bases between them. The germline gives CDR1 SQVTM, CDR2 ANQGSEA. The CDR3 runs to 13 residues. The CDR3 bases are TGCAGCGTCCCAGGGGCAGGGCGCACTGAAGCTTTCTTT. Its protein product is CSVPGAGRTEAFF.

The CDR3 loop is CSASGGTSGLYSNQPQHF. In nucleotides, the CDR3 is TGCAGTGCTAGTGGGGGGACATCCGGTCTTTATAGCAATCAGCCCCAGCATTTT. The chain uses TRBV20-1 and TRBJ1-5; tentative D call: TRBD1 (6 bases). V lost 3 bases, J lost 0 bases, and 21 bases lay in between. This CDR3 is 18 amino acids long. The germline CDR1 and CDR2 sequences are DFQATT and SNEGSKA (reference sequence).

The chain's CDR3 is CATLRGGASNQPQHF. The CDR3 DNA is TGTGCCACACTCCGGGGGGGAGCTAGCAATCAGCCCCAGCATTTT. The chain carries TRBV10-3 and TRBJ1-5; possible D gene TRBD1, 5 bases. The CDR3 totals 15 residues. The V and J ends lost 10 bases and 0 bases respectively, with 16 bases between them. The germline gives CDR1 ENHRY, CDR2 SYGVKD.

CDR3 sequence reads: CATSMDKSSGNTIYF. The CDR3 nucleotides are TGTGCCACCAGTATGGACAAGAGCTCTGGAAACACCATATATTTT. The rearrangement uses TRBV15 and TRBJ1-3, with a weak D call TRBD1 (5 bases). Trimming took off 6 bases at V and 0 bases at J, with 12 bases between the two ends. The CDR3 covers 15 residues. The germline gives CDR1 LNHNV, CDR2 YYDKDF (reference sequence).

V is TRBV7-6 and J is TRBJ2-7, with D possibly TRBD2 on 6 matching bases. V dropped 0 bases and J dropped 1 base, with 19 bases sitting between them. The CDR3 has 18 residues. CDR1 SGHVS and CDR2 FNYEAQ come from the germline V gene. CDR3 sequence: CASSLAMAGREQSYEQYF. The CDR3 region has the DNA TGTGCCAGCAGCTTAGCGATGGCGGGGCGGGAACAATCCTACGAGCAGTACTTC. Combining the CDR3 with reference TRBV7-6 and TRBJ2-7 gives the whole variable domain GAGVSQSPRYKVTKRGQDVALRCDPISGHVSLYWYRQALGQGPEFLTYFNYEAQQDKSGLPNDRFSAERPEGSISTLTIQRTEQRDSAMYRCASSLAMAGREQSYEQYFGPGTRLTVT.

The J gene is TRBJ2-3, the V gene TRBV9, with D maybe TRBD2 (7 bases). CDR1 and CDR2 from the germline V gene are SGDLS and YYNGEE. Trimming pared 0 bases from V and 6 bases from J, leaving 11 bases between. This CDR3 is 14 amino acids long. CDR3 amino acids: CASSVAGEGDTQYF. The CDR3 coding sequence is TGTGCCAGCAGCGTAGCAGGGGAGGGCGATACGCAGTATTTT.

This chain links TRBV24-1 with TRBJ2-3; 15 nucleotides align to TRBD2. After removal of 4 bases from V and 4 bases from J, the junction contained 5 bases not matched to a gene. This CDR3 comprises 17 residues. Germline CDR1 KGHDR, CDR2 SFDVKD. This CDR3 reads CATSDPGLAGGSDTQYF. The CDR3 DNA reads TGTGCCACCAGTGACCCCGGACTAGCGGGAGGGTCAGATACGCAGTATTTT.